A single sample is the source of the 32 T cell receptor beta chains below, sequenced in a study of blood T cell repertoires in COVID-19. Data came from immunoSEQ multiplex PCR; TCRdb stores just in-frame clones and leaves some out. The table shows around 300,000 clones, with roughly 80% occurring only once. Sequenced material: peripheral blood. The source of these receptors is a woman between 45 and 65 years old with active or convalescent COVID-19.

This chain connects TRBV12-3 or TRBV12-4 to TRBJ2-3; D is uncertain. CDR3 size: 12 residues. Trimming cost V 6 bases and J 7 bases, with 11 bases left between them. CDR3 coding DNA: TGTGCCAGCAGCTACCAATCCAATACGCAGTATTTT. Residues: CASSYQSNTQYF.

This chain uses TRBV27 with TRBJ2-5; TRBD2 matches at 11 bases. This CDR3 is built from 17 residues. V gave up 6 bases and J gave up 0 bases; unmatched junction bases: 9. The germline V gene has CDR1 MNHEY and CDR2 SMNVEV (reference sequence). CDR3 protein: CASSPGPSGRYQETQYF. The CDR3 DNA sequence: TGTGCCAGCAGCCCCGGGCCTAGCGGGAGGTACCAAGAGACCCAGTACTTC.

V usage is TRBV30 and J usage is TRBJ2-2; 8 positions agree with TRBD2. V lost 4 bases, J lost 1 base, and 5 bases stayed unmatched. CDR1 and CDR2 from the germline V gene are GTSNPN and SVGIG (reference sequence). CDR3 length equals 15 residues. The CDR3 region is CAWTASGLNTGELFF. The CDR3, as DNA: TGTGCCTGGACCGCTAGCGGGCTGAACACCGGGGAGCTGTTTTTT.

The chain links TRBV29-1 to TRBJ2-1, with a weak D call TRBD1 (6 bases). From germline, CDR1 is SQVTM and CDR2 ANQGSEA. CDR3 length: 14 amino acids. Trimming cost V 4 bases and J 4 bases, with 14 bases left between them. The CDR3: CSVAGQGWYNEQFF. The CDR3 DNA sequence: TGCAGCGTTGCGGGGCAGGGGTGGTACAATGAGCAGTTCTTC.

The J gene is TRBJ1-6, the V gene TRBV14; no clear D. V was shortened by 0 bases and J by 10 bases, with 10 bases between the two germline ends. Germline CDR1 reads SGHDN; CDR2 reads FVKESK. This CDR3 has 14 residues. The CDR3 DNA reads TGTGCCAGCAGCCAAGAAAGTAGCCGGTCACCCCTCCACTTT. Protein product: CASSQESSRSPLHF.

The chain links TRBV6-5 to TRBJ2-7, with 9 bases matching TRBD1. The CDR3 consists of 14 residues. Trimming removed 6 bases from V and 3 bases from J; junction bases left unmatched: 6. Germline loops: CDR1 MNHEY, CDR2 SVGAGI. The CDR3 loop is CASRLGQGSYEQYF. Here the CDR3 DNA reads TGTGCCAGCAGATTGGGACAGGGAAGCTACGAGCAGTACTTC.

The chain is built from TRBV28 and TRBJ1-5; maybe TRBD1 (6 bases). Germline V lookup: CDR1 MDHEN, CDR2 SYDVKM. V dropped 4 bases and J dropped 4 bases, with 17 bases sitting between them. The CDR3 extends over 16 amino acids. The CDR3 sequence is CASSSTWGQGNQPQHF. As DNA, the CDR3 is TGTGCCAGCAGTTCCACCTGGGGGCAGGGGAATCAGCCCCAGCATTTT.

The chain is built from TRBV4-1 and TRBJ1-4; 11 bases align to TRBD1. The CDR3 consists of 16 residues. Germline CDR1 and CDR2: MGHRA and YSYEKL. The J segment lost 8 bases and the V segment lost 0 bases, leaving 5 bases of the junction unmatched. CDR3 sequence (DNA): TGCGCCAGCAGCCAAGATCGGGGACAGGGGGGGGAAAAACTGTTTTTT. Residues: CASSQDRGQGGEKLFF.

The CDR3 spells CAWSVRRDAEAFF. The CDR3 nucleotides read TGTGCCTGGAGTGTACGCAGGGATGCTGAAGCTTTCTTT. The chain employs TRBV30 and TRBJ1-1, with D maybe TRBD1 (5 bases). The CDR3 is made up of 13 amino acids. In germline, CDR1 is GTSNPN, CDR2 SVGIG (reference sequence). V gave up 0 bases and J gave up 6 bases, with 11 bases separating them. Based on the CDR3 plus reference TRBV30 and TRBJ1-1, the full variable domain is SQTIHQWPATLVQPVGSPLSLECTVEGTSNPNLYWYRQAAGRGLQLLFYSVGIGQISSEVPQNLSASRPQDRQFILSSKKLLLSDSGFYLCAWSVRRDAEAFFGQGTRLTVV.

CDR3: CASSLTPGIMNTEAFF. CDR3 sequence (DNA): TGCGCCAGCAGCTTGACCCCAGGGATCATGAACACTGAAGCTTTCTTT. The chain joins TRBV5-1 to TRBJ1-1; D perhaps matches TRBD1 (5 bases). V was shortened by 1 base and J by 0 bases, with 13 bases between the two germline ends. The CDR3 loop spans 16 amino acids. Germline V CDR1 and CDR2: SGHRS, YFSETQ.

The V gene is TRBV6-2 or TRBV6-3, the J gene TRBJ1-5; a possible D gene is TRBD1 (6 bases). Trimming stripped 5 bases from V and 6 bases from J, with 11 bases between. The V gene's germline CDR1 is MNHEY and CDR2 SVGEGT. The CDR3 consists of 13 residues. In DNA form, the CDR3 reads TGTGCCAGCAGTCCAACAGGGCGTCAGCCCCAGCATTTT. Amino acids: CASSPTGRQPQHF.

The chain combines TRBV3-1 (or the pseudogene TRBV3-2) with TRBJ1-2; D may be TRBD1 (6 bases). V was trimmed by 0 bases and J by 8 bases, leaving 19 bases between them. The CDR3 has 16 residues. The germline CDR1 and CDR2 sequences are LGHDT and YNNKEL (reference sequence). CDR3 region: CASSQERTAPYGGYTF. The DNA of the CDR3 is TGTGCCAGCAGCCAAGAGCGGACAGCCCCTTATGGGGGCTACACCTTC.

The chain links TRBV10-2 to TRBJ2-5; D might be TRBD1 (6 bases). This CDR3 has 13 amino acids. V lost 3 bases and J 9 bases, leaving 14 bases between the germline ends. CDR1 is WSHSY, CDR2 SAAADI, per germline. The CDR3 protein is CASSDRGWGSQYF. CDR3 coding DNA: TGCGCCAGCAGTGACAGGGGCTGGGGGTCCCAGTACTTC.

V usage is TRBV10-1 and J usage is TRBJ1-1; a weak D match, TRBD1 (5 bases). Between the trimmed V and J ends, which lost 3 bases and 5 bases, there was a span of 16 bases. CDR1 and CDR2 (germline): WNHNN, SYGVQD (reference sequence). The CDR3 loop spans 15 amino acids. The CDR3 region is CASSDKTERGTEAFF. The DNA for the CDR3 is TGCGCCAGCAGTGACAAGACAGAACGGGGGACTGAAGCTTTCTTT.

The V gene is TRBV19, the J gene TRBJ1-1, with 10 bases aligning to TRBD1. Trimming took 4 bases from V and 5 from J; bases not matched to a gene: 7. This CDR3 is 15 amino acids long. CDR1 and CDR2 (germline): LNHDA, SQIVND (reference sequence). CDR3 nucleotide sequence: TGTGCCAGTAGTAGGGACAGGGGAGTAGGAACTGAAGCTTTCTTT. Protein sequence: CASSRDRGVGTEAFF.

The chain links TRBV28 to TRBJ1-1, with TRBD1 matching over 7 bases. Germline V lookup: CDR1 MDHEN, CDR2 SYDVKM. The V segment lost 10 bases and the J segment 10 bases; nucleotides outside the gene matches: 15. CDR3 size: 13 residues. The CDR3 loop reads CANTGERLERAFF. The CDR3 DNA follows: TGTGCCAATACAGGGGAGAGATTGGAGAGAGCTTTCTTT.

On this clone itself: This sample includes further DNA sequences coding for the same CDR3. This chain links TRBV7-9 with TRBJ2-7; D gene uncertain. Trimming left V 5 bases short and J 4 bases short, with 6 bases between. There are 11 residues in the CDR3. In germline, CDR1 is SEHNR, CDR2 FQNEAQ (reference sequence). The CDR3 sequence: CASSPLYEQYF. The CDR3 bases are TGTGCCAGCAGCCCACTATACGAGCAGTACTTC.

The rearrangement links TRBV5-5 to TRBJ1-3; D is possibly TRBD1 (5 bases). V was clipped by 1 base and J by 0 bases, with 11 bases between them. The CDR3 is made up of 16 amino acids. CDR1 and CDR2 (germline): SGHKS, YYEKEE (reference sequence). CDR3 nucleotides: TGTGCCAGCAGCTTGTGGGGCAGGCGCTCTGGAAACACCATATATTTT. It yields the protein CASSLWGRRSGNTIYF.

The sample holds a few counts of this clone. The rearrangement joins TRBV18 to TRBJ2-7; 8 nucleotides line up with TRBD2. J was trimmed by 4 bases and V by 1 base; bases with no gene match: 3. CDR1 and CDR2 from the germline V gene are KGHSH and LQKENI. The CDR3 runs 14 residues. Written as DNA, the CDR3 is TGTGCCAGCTCACCACGAACTAGCGGTTACGAGCAGTACTTC. It codes for CASSPRTSGYEQYF.

The V call is TRBV29-1, the J call TRBJ2-1, with unresolved D. This CDR3 has 11 amino acids. CDR1 is SQVTM, CDR2 ANQGSEA, per germline. Trimming removed 4 bases at V and 6 bases at J, with 7 bases between. CDR3 nucleotides: TGCAGCGTTGGTCCGTCCAATGAGCAGTTCTTC. Translated: CSVGPSNEQFF.

This clone was found once. The chain uses TRBV5-1 and TRBJ2-5; 10 positions agree with TRBD1. Germline V gene data show CDR1 as SGHRS and CDR2 as YFSETQ. V lost 4 bases, J lost 3 bases, and 6 bases stayed unmatched. The CDR3 is made up of 15 amino acids. This chain's CDR3 is CASSMAGTGEETQYF. DNA of the CDR3: TGCGCCAGCAGCATGGCTGGGACAGGGGAAGAGACCCAGTACTTC.

CDR3 DNA sequence: TGTGCCAGCAGTTTTACTTCCGGGACTAGCGCTAATACGCAGTATTTT. It codes for CASSFTSGTSANTQYF. The chain has TRBV27 and TRBJ2-3, with TRBD2 matching 10 bases. Looked up from germline, CDR1 is MNHEY and CDR2 is SMNVEV (reference sequence). The CDR3 totals 16 residues. Trimming took 3 bases from V and 7 from J; bases not matched to a gene: 10.

The chain links TRBV6-1 to TRBJ2-7; 14 nucleotides align to TRBD2. The V and J ends lost 4 bases and 4 bases, in that order; junction bases with no gene match: 9. The CDR3 is 17 amino acids. CDR1 and CDR2 (germline): MNHNS, SASEGT. As DNA, the CDR3 is TGTGCCAGCAGTGCACCGGGACTAGCGGGAGTAACGTACGAGCAGTACTTC. Encoded protein: CASSAPGLAGVTYEQYF.

CDR3 amino acids: CASRPWEIQETQYF. The DNA for the CDR3 is TGTGCCAGCAGGCCCTGGGAGATTCAAGAGACCCAGTACTTC. The V gene is TRBV3-1 (or the pseudogene TRBV3-2), the J gene TRBJ2-5, with TRBD2 as a possible D gene (5 bases). Trimming pared 6 bases from V and 2 bases from J, leaving 13 bases between. The CDR3 runs to 14 residues. Germline V gene data show CDR1 as LGHDT and CDR2 as YNNKEL (reference sequence).

CDR3 sequence (DNA): TGCGCCAGCAGTACAGGGCTAGCGGTGAACGAGCAGTACTTC. Amino acid sequence: CASSTGLAVNEQYF. The V and J genes are TRBV5-1 and TRBJ2-7, with D possibly being TRBD2 (7 bases). Germline CDR1 SGHRS, CDR2 YFSETQ. The CDR3 runs 14 residues. V lost 5 bases and J lost 5, with 17 bases in between.

This CDR3 reads CASRTDRGSYNSPLHF. The DNA of the CDR3 is TGTGCCAGCAGAACAGACAGGGGATCCTATAATTCACCCCTCCACTTT. The chain links TRBV27 to TRBJ1-6; 8 positions agree with TRBD1. Germline assignment: CDR1 MNHEY and CDR2 SMNVEV (reference sequence). Trimming took 6 bases from V and 1 from J; bases not matched to a gene: 5. The CDR3 is 16 residues long.

This chain joins TRBV20-1 and TRBJ1-1; D remains ambiguous. Per germline, CDR1 DFQATT and CDR2 SNEGSKA (reference sequence). Trimming pared 5 bases from V and 1 base from J, leaving 5 bases between. The CDR3 length is 11 residues. The CDR3 sequence is CSALGNTEAFF. The CDR3 DNA sequence: TGCAGTGCTCTCGGGAACACTGAAGCTTTCTTT.

The chain carries TRBV7-2 and TRBJ2-3; 13 nucleotides match TRBD2. Germline CDR1 reads SGHTA; CDR2 reads FQGNSA. This CDR3 is 18 amino acids long. V dropped 1 base and J dropped 2; count of bases not matched to a gene: 6. As DNA, the CDR3 is TGTGCCAGCAGCTTAGAGGGACTAGCGGGACTCCTCACAGATACGCAGTATTTT. This encodes CASSLEGLAGLLTDTQYF.

V gene TRBV19 combines with J gene TRBJ2-7; 7 nucleotides line up with TRBD2. The CDR3 length is 15 residues. Trimming at V came to 0 bases and at J to 7 bases, leaving 9 bases not matched to a gene. Per the germline V gene, CDR1 is LNHDA and CDR2 is SQIVND (reference sequence). The CDR3 region has the DNA TGTGCCAGTAGTATAGATGGCGGGAGTATCCGGGAGCAGTACTTC. It yields the protein CASSIDGGSIREQYF.

The chain carries TRBV5-1 and TRBJ2-1, with D tentatively TRBD2 (6 bases). The length of the CDR3 is 17 residues. V was pared by 2 bases and J by 1 base, with 16 bases between. Per the germline V gene, CDR1 is SGHRS and CDR2 is YFSETQ. The DNA for the CDR3 is TGCGCCAGCAGCTTACAAATTCTTAGCGGATCCTACAATGAGCAGTTCTTC. This codes for CASSLQILSGSYNEQFF.

The chain employs TRBV6-5 and TRBJ1-1; 10 bases align to TRBD1. This CDR3 comprises 14 residues. Trimming at V came to 6 bases and at J to 7 bases, leaving 8 bases not matched to a gene. The germline V gene encodes CDR1 MNHEY and CDR2 SVGAGI. The CDR3 DNA reads TGTGCCAGCAGGGGACAGGGGACAACGGGTGAAGCTTTCTTT. Translation: CASRGQGTTGEAFF.

This clone has only a few counts. V and J are TRBV28 and TRBJ1-4, with 10 positions matching TRBD1. CDR3 size: 15 residues. The trim removed 3 bases at V and 8 bases at J, leaving 6 bases unmatched. Looked up from germline, CDR1 is MDHEN and CDR2 is SYDVKM. CDR3 nucleotide sequence: TGTGCCAGCAGTTTGGGGGGACAGGGGAACGAAAAACTGTTTTTT. This translates into CASSLGGQGNEKLFF.